This T cell receptor (beta chain) was found in a study of T-cell memory formation after mild COVID-19. Study-level background: TCR clusters mostly belonged to single donors.

Broader study findings: Researchers could not confirm that second-wave clones peaking on day 37 targeted SARS-CoV-2. Day 15 to 85 contracting clones showed balanced CD4/CD8; day 15 to 37 expanders favored CD4+.

About this clonotype: Antigen specificity is unknown.

TCRdb used MiXCR to reprocess the 5' RACE reads, holding one entry per CDR3 protein. The sample has around 140,000 distinct CDR3 sequences, 19% seen once. Germline lookup yields CDR1 SGHRS and CDR2 YFSETQ. V lost 3 bases, J lost 2 bases, and 3 bases stayed unmatched. The CDR3 runs to 14 residues. This sequence originates from an adult woman who had mild COVID-19 (a few samples of this study predate the infection). Cell type and time point are not known. The chain joins TRBV5-1 to TRBJ2-7; 9 positions agree with TRBD1. The sequenced sample was PBMCs or a T cell subset sorted from them (not recorded which). The CDR3 nucleotides are TGCGCCAGCAGCTGGGGACAGGGTCCCTACGAGCAGTACTTC. It codes for CASSWGQGPYEQYF. The whole variable domain, remainder taken from reference TRBV5-1 and TRBJ2-7, is KAGVTQTPRYLIKTRGQQVTLSCSPISGHRSVSWYQQTPGQGLQFLFEYFSETQRNKGNFPGRFSGRQFSNSRSEMNVSTLELGDSALYLCASSWGQGPYEQYFGPGTRLTVT.